The T cell receptor (beta chain) under discussion was sequenced for a study of blood T cell repertoires in COVID-19. The overall study: The United States, Italy and Spain provided the acute and convalescent COVID-19 samples.

Some clones are missing from TCRdb's copy, which holds only in-frame ones; the method was immunoSEQ multiplex PCR. The table has 300,000 to 400,000 clones, 80% to 90% seen once. V shed 7 bases and J shed 0 bases, with 13 bases lying between them. Germline V gives CDR1 ENHRY, CDR2 SYGVKD. The CDR3 covers 15 residues. This sequence was found in a young man with active or convalescent COVID-19. Sequenced input: peripheral blood. The chain has TRBV10-3 and TRBJ2-4; D uncertain. The CDR3 sequence: CAINGSRLAKNIQYF. The CDR3 DNA sequence: TGTGCCATCAACGGAAGCAGACTAGCCAAAAACATTCAGTACTTC.